This T cell receptor (beta chain) was documented in a study of regulatory T cells. The PCR used 52 TRBV and 13 TRBJ primers. Assay used: immunoSEQ multiplex PCR; TCRdb lists only in-frame clones, some missing. The profile shows some 31,000 clones, roughly 92% of them singletons. V lost 5 bases and J 4 bases, leaving 15 bases between the germline ends. The CDR3 is 14 residues long. The V gene's germline CDR1 is MDHEN and CDR2 SYDVKM. A remark on this clone: Its antigen is not known.

Regarding the study as a whole: In CD3G-deficient patients, conventional CD4+ T cells were enriched for hydrophobic CDR3 residues at positions 6 and 7.

Regulatory (CD25-high CD127-low) and conventional (CD25-low CD127-high) CD4+ T cells were sorted separately. Sequenced input: conventional CD4+ T cells sorted from blood. The origin of this receptor is a child aged 2 to 10 with CD3G deficiency. This sequence joins TRBV28 and TRBJ2-7, with D possibly being TRBD1 (6 bases). The DNA of the CDR3 is TGTGCCAGCAGTCCCGGGGACACACGATACGAGCAGTACTTC. Translation gives CASSPGDTRYEQYF.